These 23 T cell receptor beta chains originate from one sample sequenced in a study of beta chain features in type 1 diabetes. Isolated RNA was reverse transcribed in full, so expressed TCRB transcripts were sequenced. Generated by immunoSEQ multiplex PCR, the TCRdb table keeps only in-frame clones and is missing some. This table holds 140,000 to 150,000 clones, about 50% found once. Sequenced input: Tregs from blood. The receptors were sampled from a young man in good health.

This clone has just a few counts. V gene TRBV28 combines with J gene TRBJ1-4; 7 bases are a match to TRBD1. Trimming at V came to 6 bases and at J to 7 bases, leaving 14 bases not matched to a gene. The germline CDR1 and CDR2 sequences are MDHEN and SYDVKM. The CDR3 spans 16 residues. Here the CDR3 reads CASSSHATGRREKLFF. For the CDR3, the DNA is TGTGCCAGCAGCTCCCATGCGACAGGGCGACGTGAAAAACTGTTTTTT.

The chain recombines TRBV7-9 with TRBJ1-1, with 7 bases fitting TRBD1. The CDR3 is 14 residues long. Germline trimming cut 5 bases from V and 0 bases from J; bases unmatched to any gene: 3. Germline CDR1 and CDR2: SEHNR and FQNEAQ (reference sequence). CDR3 protein: CASSPTGVNTEAFF. The CDR3 DNA sequence: TGTGCCAGCAGCCCCACAGGGGTGAACACTGAAGCTTTCTTT.

This clone has just one count. The chain couples TRBV27 to TRBJ2-7; D is possibly TRBD2 (6 bases). The CDR3 consists of 14 residues. CDR1 and CDR2 from the germline V gene are MNHEY and SMNVEV (reference sequence). Trimming removed 6 bases at V and 1 base at J, with 13 bases between. In nucleotides, the CDR3 is TGTGCCAGCAGGGGCCCTGGGAGGTCCTACGAGCAGTACTTC. It encodes CASRGPGRSYEQYF.

This clone turned up a few times. The rearrangement links TRBV6-6 to TRBJ2-1; 10 nucleotides align to TRBD1. This CDR3 has 13 residues. Germline lookup yields CDR1 MNHNY and CDR2 SVGAGI (reference sequence). V shed 5 bases and J 8 bases; nucleotides not matched to a gene: 3. For the CDR3, the DNA is TGTGCCAGCAGTCGGGACAGGGGCGATGAGCAGTTCTTC. Protein: CASSRDRGDEQFF.

The chain combines TRBV28 with TRBJ1-2; tentative D call: TRBD1 (5 bases). Trimming stripped 3 bases from V and 7 bases from J, with 12 bases between. CDR1 and CDR2 from the germline V gene are MDHEN and SYDVKM. The CDR3 is 13 amino acids. For the CDR3, the DNA is TGTGCCAGCAGTTTTCAGGGCATTGCTGGCTACACCTTC. It codes for CASSFQGIAGYTF.

This sequence joins TRBV28 and TRBJ1-2, with 7 bases aligning to TRBD1. Germline V gives CDR1 MDHEN, CDR2 SYDVKM. The V and J ends lost 4 bases and 4 bases, in that order; junction bases with no gene match: 9. This CDR3 region has 15 residues. In DNA form, the CDR3 reads TGTGCCAGCAGTTCAACTTTGACAGGGCTCTATGGCTACACCTTC. It translates to CASSSTLTGLYGYTF.

This rearrangement joins TRBV7-2 to TRBJ2-1; 10 bases agree with TRBD2. After removal of 2 bases from V and 4 bases from J, the junction contained 2 bases not matched to a gene. CDR1 and CDR2 (germline): SGHTA, FQGNSA. This CDR3 is built from 15 residues. CDR3 sequence reads: CASSLTSGTYNEQFF. CDR3 sequence (DNA): TGTGCCAGCAGCTTAACTAGCGGGACGTACAATGAGCAGTTCTTC. Looking up the rest from reference TRBV7-2 and TRBJ2-1 gives the full variable domain: GAGVSQSPSNKVTEKGKDVELRCDPISGHTALYWYRQSLGQGLEFLIYFQGNSAPDKSGLPSDRFSAERTGGSVSTLTIQRTQQEDSAVYLCASSLTSGTYNEQFFGPGTRLTVL.

This clone was found a few times. The same CDR3 arises from other DNA sequences in this sample as well. This chain uses TRBV5-1 with TRBJ2-1, with TRBD2 identical over 11 bases. V dropped 5 bases and J dropped 4; count of bases not matched to a gene: 5. The CDR3 consists of 15 residues. The germline CDR1 and CDR2 sequences are SGHRS and YFSETQ. DNA of the CDR3: TGCGCCAGCAGTCCGGGGACTAGCGGATACAATGAGCAGTTCTTC. Translating it yields CASSPGTSGYNEQFF.

A few counts support this clone. V is TRBV10-3 and J is TRBJ2-5; TRBD2 might be the D (7 bases). V lost 3 bases and J 4 bases, leaving 15 bases between the germline ends. The CDR3 contains 15 residues. Per germline, CDR1 ENHRY and CDR2 SYGVKD. CDR3 residues: CAISEVGGGGETQYF. The CDR3 DNA follows: TGTGCCATCAGTGAAGTCGGGGGAGGGGGAGAGACCCAGTACTTC.

This clone was detected only a few times. The chain recombines TRBV5-1 with TRBJ2-4, with 10 bases lining up with TRBD1. Trimming at V came to 0 bases and at J to 6 bases, leaving 3 bases not matched to a gene. The CDR3 runs to 15 residues. Germline V gene sequence: CDR1 SGHRS, CDR2 YFSETQ. CDR3 nucleotides: TGCGCCAGCAGCTTGGTGGGGACAGGGGCAAACATTCAGTACTTC. Protein: CASSLVGTGANIQYF.

The rearrangement joins TRBV10-3 to TRBJ1-5; 8 nucleotides match TRBD1. This CDR3 comprises 13 residues. Germline V gene sequence: CDR1 ENHRY, CDR2 SYGVKD. V lost 6 bases, J lost 5 bases, and 3 bases stayed unmatched. The CDR3 coding sequence is TGTGCCATCAGCTTGGACAGGGATCAGCCCCAGCATTTT. It is translated as CAISLDRDQPQHF.

V and J are TRBV6-5 and TRBJ2-1; TRBD1 matches 8 bases. CDR1 MNHEY and CDR2 SVGAGI come from the germline V gene. Trimming removed 5 bases from V and 12 bases from J; junction bases left unmatched: 6. The CDR3 has 12 residues. CDR3 DNA sequence: TGTGCCAGCAGTCGGGGCGGGACAGGGCAGTTCTTC. This gives the protein CASSRGGTGQFF.

This sequence joins TRBV7-9 and TRBJ2-1, with D possibly matching TRBD1 (5 bases). V was cut by 1 base and J by 15 bases, with 10 bases left in between. The CDR3 is 11 residues long. Germline V CDR1 and CDR2: SEHNR, FQNEAQ (reference sequence). Here the CDR3 reads CASSLEQVPFF. The CDR3 DNA sequence: TGTGCCAGCAGCTTAGAACAGGTTCCGTTCTTC.

This chain joins TRBV27 and TRBJ2-7; the match to TRBD1 covers 7 bases. Per germline, CDR1 MNHEY and CDR2 SMNVEV (reference sequence). Trimming removed 6 bases from V and 4 bases from J; junction bases left unmatched: 9. CDR3 length: 14 amino acids. CDR3 residues: CASSPRGPTYEQYF. The CDR3, as DNA: TGTGCCAGCAGCCCTAGGGGGCCAACTTACGAGCAGTACTTC.

This clone was seen a handful of times. The chain employs TRBV29-1 and TRBJ1-1; D not certain. The germline V gene encodes CDR1 SQVTM and CDR2 ANQGSEA. The CDR3 consists of 11 residues. The V end lost 7 bases, the J end lost 8 bases, and 14 bases lay between the germline ends. CDR3 nucleotide sequence: TGCAGCGCCGGACTCGGCCTCGAAGCTTTCTTT. As protein: CSAGLGLEAFF.

The V call is TRBV14, the J call TRBJ2-3, with TRBD2 as a possible D gene (5 bases). The V gene's germline CDR1 is SGHDN and CDR2 FVKESK. V lost 3 bases and J lost 6, with 16 bases in between. The CDR3 length is 15 residues. This CDR3 is CASSHNRGSTDTQYF. In DNA, the CDR3 is TGTGCCAGCAGCCACAACCGGGGATCCACGGATACGCAGTATTTT.

The chain has TRBV28 and TRBJ2-7, with 8 nucleotides matching TRBD2. The germline V gene has CDR1 MDHEN and CDR2 SYDVKM. V lost 6 bases to trimming and J lost 2 bases; unmatched junction nucleotides: 9. The CDR3 length is 15 residues. CDR3 in amino acids: CASSPGTRGPYEQYF. CDR3 nucleotide sequence: TGTGCCAGCAGCCCAGGGACTAGGGGCCCCTACGAGCAGTACTTC.

The table lists this clone with a few counts. This sequence joins TRBV5-1 and TRBJ2-3; maybe TRBD2 (6 bases). The CDR3 sequence is 17 residues long. Germline V gene lookup returns CDR1 SGHRS and CDR2 YFSETQ. V was pared by 4 bases and J by 2 bases, with 20 bases between. The CDR3 is CASSDLRDSRSTDTQYF. CDR3 sequence (DNA): TGCGCCAGCAGCGATCTCCGGGACTCGAGATCCACAGATACGCAGTATTTT.

The rearrangement uses TRBV28 and TRBJ2-3, with 12 positions matching TRBD2. The CDR3 sequence is 17 residues long. CDR1 is MDHEN, CDR2 SYDVKM, per germline. V lost 2 bases to trimming and J lost 3 bases; unmatched junction nucleotides: 6. In DNA form, the CDR3 reads TGTGCCAGCAGTTTACTTATCGGACTAGCGGGGACAGATACGCAGTATTTT. Protein: CASSLLIGLAGTDTQYF. The variable domain in full, with the rest retrieved from reference TRBV28 and TRBJ2-3, is DVKVTQSSRYLVKRTGEKVFLECVQDMDHENMFWYRQDPGLGLRLIYFSYDVKMKEKGDIPEGYSVSREKKERFSLILESASTNQTSMYLCASSLLIGLAGTDTQYFGPGTRLTVL.

This clone was picked up a small number of times. The rearrangement links TRBV28 to TRBJ2-5; possible D gene TRBD2, 5 bases. Trimming pared 2 bases from V and 5 bases from J, leaving 12 bases between. Germline V gene sequence: CDR1 MDHEN, CDR2 SYDVKM. This CDR3 spans 14 amino acids. The CDR3 bases are TGTGCCAGCAGTTTAAGTCAAGGAGGCGAGACCCAGTACTTC. This translates into CASSLSQGGETQYF.

This clone was counted between two and nine times. The chain carries TRBV29-1 and TRBJ2-7; D is ambiguous. CDR1 SQVTM and CDR2 ANQGSEA come from the germline V gene. V was cut by 4 bases and J by 5 bases, with 15 bases left in between. The CDR3 length is 13 residues. The CDR3 is CSVGARHRHEQYF. The DNA for the CDR3 is TGCAGCGTTGGGGCCCGCCACCGGCACGAGCAGTACTTC.

The rearrangement joins TRBV27 to TRBJ2-1; TRBD2 matches 8 bases. This CDR3 has 16 residues. The V and J ends lost 2 bases and 7 bases, in that order; junction bases with no gene match: 10. CDR1 is MNHEY, CDR2 SMNVEV, per germline (reference sequence). This chain's CDR3 is CASSLPVTSARNEQFF. The CDR3 DNA is TGTGCCAGCAGTTTACCGGTGACTAGCGCTAGAAATGAGCAGTTCTTC.

There are a few counts of this clone. The chain uses TRBV4-3 and TRBJ2-7, with D tentatively TRBD2 (6 bases). CDR3 length equals 15 residues. V gave up 1 base and J gave up 3 bases, with 13 bases separating them. Germline CDR1 LGHNA, CDR2 YSLEER. The CDR3 sequence: CASSQVYPGVYEQYF. For the CDR3, the DNA is TGCGCCAGCAGCCAAGTATATCCGGGGGTCTACGAGCAGTACTTC.